This TCR beta chain appears in the sequencing data of a study of T cell changes during pregnancy in multiple sclerosis. Trimming cost V 11 bases and J 0 bases; bases outside gene matches: 0. Germline V gene data show CDR1 as SNHLY and CDR2 as FYNNEI. CDR3 length: 13 amino acids. Only in-frame clones appear in the TCRdb table, and some are missing; sequencing was by immunoSEQ multiplex PCR. The repertoire has about 98,000 clones, about 92% of them found once; the top ten carry roughly 2.1%. The genes are TRBV2 and TRBJ2-6; 8 nucleotides match TRBD1. The source is a female donor in good health, enrolled as a control in a pregnancy study. The sequences come from peripheral blood, collected after pregnancy. The CDR3 nucleotides are TGTGCCGGACAGGGCTCTGGGGCCAACGTCCTGACTTTC. As protein: CAGQGSGANVLTF.